The next 32 T cell receptor beta chains were all read from a single sample in a study of T-cell memory formation after mild COVID-19 (dated by TCRdb to the early 2020s). Libraries were prepared through 5' RACE. The run used an Illumina NovaSeq 6000. TCRdb reanalyzed the raw reads on its own, using fastp at Q25 for trimming and MiXCR for clone calling, and kept in-frame beta chains. Entries that share a CDR3 protein sequence are merged under the most common genes and DNA. In this sample the table shows about 240,000 distinct CDR3 sequences, around 10% of which occur a single time. The ten largest clonotypes hold around 20% of the sample. Sequenced sample: PBMCs or a T cell subset sorted from them (not recorded which). The receptors come from a man between 18 and 35 years old who had mild COVID-19 (a few samples of this study predate the infection). The sample titles of this study are shuffled in the database, so cell type and time point are left out; the donor was told from shared clones.

This clonotype was seen many times. This chain links TRBV20-1 with TRBJ2-3; 8 bases agree with TRBD2. With V trimmed by 0 bases and J by 2 bases, 4 bases remained unmatched. CDR1 is DFQATT and CDR2 is SNEGSKA in the germline V gene (reference sequence). This CDR3 is built from 15 residues. Here the CDR3 DNA reads TGCAGTGCTAGAGATTTAGCGGGGCTCACAGATACGCAGTATTTT. Its protein is CSARDLAGLTDTQYF.

This chain joins TRBV5-6 and TRBJ2-4; possibly TRBD1 for D (5 bases). Germline CDR1 is SGHDT and CDR2 is YYEEEE. The CDR3 has 15 residues. Trimming pared 4 bases from V and 3 bases from J, leaving 14 bases between. The CDR3 sequence: CASSMGRTFKNIQYF. In nucleotides, the CDR3 is TGTGCCAGCAGCATGGGGCGGACGTTCAAAAACATTCAGTACTTC.

The J gene is TRBJ2-2, the V gene TRBV20-1, with 11 bases fitting TRBD1. This CDR3 comprises 15 residues. Trimming at V came to 5 bases and at J to 7 bases, leaving 9 bases not matched to a gene. Germline V gene sequence: CDR1 DFQATT, CDR2 SNEGSKA (reference sequence). Here the CDR3 DNA reads TGCAGTGCTCCCCGGACAGGGGGCGCAAACGGGGAGCTGTTTTTT. This encodes CSAPRTGGANGELFF.

This clonotype occurred a few times. J is TRBJ2-3 and V is TRBV27; a possible D gene is TRBD1 (6 bases). Germline CDR1 and CDR2: MNHEY and SMNVEV (reference sequence). CDR3 size: 20 residues. Trimming took off 2 bases at V and 1 base at J, with 25 bases between the two ends. The CDR3, as DNA: TGTGCCAGCAGTTTAATCCATCTCGACAGCGGACAGCGCGGCACAGATACGCAGTATTTT. Protein sequence: CASSLIHLDSGQRGTDTQYF.

The table lists this clonotype with a few counts. This chain links TRBV6-2 or TRBV6-3 with TRBJ2-3, with 9 positions matching TRBD2. J was trimmed by 2 bases and V by 0 bases; bases with no gene match: 9. The CDR3 runs 18 residues. Germline V lookup: CDR1 MNHEY, CDR2 SVGEGT. The CDR3 coding sequence is TGTGCCAGCAGTTACTCCCTCTTACTAGCGGGTAACACAGATACGCAGTATTTT. Translating gives CASSYSLLLAGNTDTQYF.

This clonotype has more than one count but fewer than ten. J is TRBJ1-1 and V is TRBV28; TRBD1 agrees at 8 bases. The CDR3 has 13 amino acids. V was clipped by 2 bases and J by 11 bases; unmatched bases: 7. Germline V gene lookup returns CDR1 MDHEN and CDR2 SYDVKM. CDR3 in amino acids: CASSLQGAGTAFF. The CDR3 DNA is TGTGCCAGCAGTTTACAGGGGGCCGGGACGGCTTTCTTT.

Ten or more counts support this clonotype. V gene TRBV11-2 combines with J gene TRBJ2-1; 7 bases fit TRBD2. The CDR3 length is 14 residues. V dropped 5 bases and J dropped 6; count of bases not matched to a gene: 7. Germline-derived CDR1 and CDR2 are SGHAT and FQNNGV. Here the CDR3 reads CASSPTGGPNEQFF. Written as DNA, the CDR3 is TGTGCCAGCAGCCCGACGGGAGGACCCAATGAGCAGTTCTTC.

This clonotype turned up a few times. The rearrangement uses TRBV5-1 and TRBJ2-5; D is perhaps TRBD1 or TRBD2 (5 bases each). V lost 5 bases and J lost 5, with 25 bases in between. The V gene's germline CDR1 is SGHRS and CDR2 YFSETQ. The CDR3 has 17 residues. DNA of the CDR3: TGCGCCAGCAGTTCGACCGGGGCCTTGAGGGGAATGGAGACCCAGTACTTC. It codes for CASSSTGALRGMETQYF.

This clonotype was seen a handful of times. The chain carries TRBV6-5 and TRBJ2-3; D is undetermined. With 6 bases removed from V and 0 bases from J, the gap between germline ends came to 7 bases. The CDR3 has 13 residues. Germline assignment: CDR1 MNHEY and CDR2 SVGAGI. CDR3 bases: TGTGCCAGCAGCGACAAGAGCACAGATACGCAGTATTTT. Protein product: CASSDKSTDTQYF.

V gene TRBV9 combines with J gene TRBJ2-3; D gene ambiguous. The V gene lost 2 bases and the J gene lost 2 bases, with 9 bases spanning the gap. CDR3 length: 14 residues. Germline V gene sequence: CDR1 SGDLS, CDR2 YYNGEE. CDR3 residues: CASSVSPDTDTQYF. In DNA form, the CDR3 reads TGTGCCAGCAGCGTGAGCCCAGACACAGATACGCAGTATTTT.

The chain couples TRBV20-1 to TRBJ2-1, with a tentative D call TRBD2 (5 bases). The CDR3 sequence is 13 residues long. V lost 0 bases, J lost 10 bases, and 13 bases lay in between. Germline CDR1 reads DFQATT; CDR2 reads SNEGSKA (reference sequence). CDR3 in amino acids: CSARDSSVPEQFF. As DNA, the CDR3 is TGCAGTGCTAGAGATAGTAGCGTACCCGAGCAGTTCTTC.

This clonotype was counted only a few times. J is TRBJ1-1 and V is TRBV4-2, with D unclear. The germline CDR1 and CDR2 sequences are LGHNA and YNFKEQ. V was shortened by 0 bases and J by 1 base, with 9 bases between the two germline ends. The length of the CDR3 is 15 residues. CDR3 residues: CASSQDQNPNTEAFF. For the CDR3, the DNA is TGTGCCAGCAGCCAAGATCAGAACCCGAACACTGAAGCTTTCTTT.

A few counts support this clonotype. The genes are TRBV28 and TRBJ2-7, with 7 bases fitting TRBD1. V was pared by 5 bases and J by 2 bases, with 9 bases of the junction left unmatched. CDR3 size: 15 residues. Germline V gives CDR1 MDHEN, CDR2 SYDVKM. As DNA, the CDR3 is TGTGCCAGCAGTCCCGTAGGACAGGCCGCCTACGAGCAGTACGTC. Translation gives CASSPVGQAAYEQYV.

The rearrangement joins TRBV4-3 to TRBJ2-7, with D perhaps TRBD1 (5 bases). Germline CDR1 is LGHNA and CDR2 is YSLEER. Trimming removed 3 bases from V and 3 bases from J, with 18 bases in between. The CDR3 totals 16 residues. CDR3 amino acids: CASSHYPSQGSYEQYF. For the CDR3, the DNA is TGCGCCAGCAGCCACTACCCCAGTCAGGGAAGCTACGAGCAGTACTTC.

This clonotype appeared many times. This chain joins TRBV6-2 or TRBV6-3 and TRBJ2-1, with 8 bases fitting TRBD2. Trimming cost V 6 bases and J 10 bases; bases outside gene matches: 14. Germline assignment: CDR1 MNHEY and CDR2 SVGEGT. The CDR3 consists of 15 residues. The CDR3 sequence is CASSIGGALQWEQFF. The CDR3 DNA reads as TGTGCCAGCAGCATCGGGGGGGCCCTACAATGGGAGCAGTTCTTC.

This clonotype turned up a few times. This sequence joins TRBV12-3 or TRBV12-4 and TRBJ1-3; the match to TRBD1 covers 9 bases. This CDR3 is 15 amino acids long. Germline trimming cut 4 bases from V and 0 bases from J; bases unmatched to any gene: 1. As DNA, the CDR3 is TGTGCCAGCAGTTACAGGGGGCCCTCTGGAAACACCATATATTTT. It yields the protein CASSYRGPSGNTIYF.

This clonotype was counted between two and nine times. The CDR3 DNA is TGTGCCACCAGTGAGCCGGACAGCCTGTATGGCTACACCTTC. Protein: CATSEPDSLYGYTF. The chain uses TRBV24-1 and TRBJ1-2; possible D gene TRBD1, 6 bases. Germline-derived CDR1 and CDR2 are KGHDR and SFDVKD. The ends were cut back, 4 bases at V and 5 bases at J, with 13 bases in the middle. The CDR3 totals 14 residues.

This clonotype has just a few counts. The chain links TRBV4-3 to TRBJ1-1; a possible D gene is TRBD1 (5 bases). The length of the CDR3 is 14 residues. Trimming stripped 5 bases from V and 5 bases from J, with 15 bases between. Germline V gene lookup returns CDR1 LGHNA and CDR2 YSLEER. The CDR3: CASSGALRGTEAFF. As DNA, the CDR3 is TGCGCCAGCAGCGGGGCCTTAAGAGGTACTGAAGCTTTCTTT.

This clonotype came up a few times. The chain couples TRBV2 to TRBJ2-5; D perhaps matches TRBD1 (5 bases). Germline loops: CDR1 SNHLY, CDR2 FYNNEI. The CDR3 is 13 residues long. V lost 3 bases and J lost 4, with 9 bases in between. The DNA for the CDR3 is TGTGCCAGCAGTGATGGGGCCGGAGAGACCCAGTACTTC. Translated, it gives CASSDGAGETQYF. Using reference TRBV2 and TRBJ2-5 for the parts outside the CDR3, the full variable domain is EPEVTQTPSHQVTQMGQEVILRCVPISNHLYFYWYRQILGQKVEFLVSFYNNEISEKSEIFDDQFSVERPDGSNFTLKIRSTKLEDSAMYFCASSDGAGETQYFGPGTRLLVL.

This chain joins TRBV20-1 and TRBJ2-7; the D gene is possibly TRBD2 (6 bases). Trimming took 5 bases from V and 6 from J, leaving 20 bases between them. Germline V gives CDR1 DFQATT, CDR2 SNEGSKA (reference sequence). The CDR3 spans 14 residues. CDR3 DNA: TGCAGTGCTCCAGCGGGTGCACCACTACCCGAGCAGTACGTC. This codes for CSAPAGAPLPEQYV.

The chain uses TRBV4-2 and TRBJ2-4, with D perhaps TRBD2 (6 bases). V lost 1 base and J 16 bases, leaving 17 bases between the germline ends. This CDR3 has 13 amino acids. Germline V lookup: CDR1 LGHNA, CDR2 YNFKEQ. CDR3 in DNA: TGTGCCAGCAGCCAAGGCCCGGAGGGGACCGGCTACTTC. Its protein product is CASSQGPEGTGYF.

Only a few counts were recorded for this clonotype. The rearrangement links TRBV5-1 to TRBJ2-3; possibly TRBD2 for D (5 bases). This CDR3 has 13 residues. V lost 0 bases to trimming and J lost 10 bases, with 12 bases between them. The germline V gene has CDR1 SGHRS and CDR2 YFSETQ. The CDR3 DNA is TGCGCCAGCAGCTTGGAACTAGGTCCATCGCAGTATTTT. Translated: CASSLELGPSQYF.

This clonotype was observed a few times. The rearrangement links TRBV2 to TRBJ1-2; 9 nucleotides agree with TRBD1. The CDR3 has 16 residues. In germline, CDR1 is SNHLY, CDR2 FYNNEI. The J segment lost 5 bases and the V segment lost 4 bases, leaving 11 bases of the junction unmatched. The CDR3 nucleotides are TGTGCCAGCAGTGGTCCCAGCCGGGACAGGGAGTATGGCTACACCTTC. Translated, it gives CASSGPSRDREYGYTF.

This rearrangement joins TRBV12-3 or TRBV12-4 to TRBJ2-1; D might be TRBD1 (7 bases). The CDR3 consists of 14 residues. V dropped 3 bases and J dropped 8 bases, with 14 bases sitting between them. The CDR3 DNA sequence: TGTGCCAGCAGTTTCCAGGGGGGTGGGGATGAGCAGTTCTTC. Translating it yields CASSFQGGGDEQFF.

The CDR3: CASSYSAARRMNTEAFF. CDR3 nucleotide sequence: TGTGCCAGCAGCTATTCCGCCGCACGGAGGATGAACACTGAAGCTTTCTTT. The chain links TRBV11-2 to TRBJ1-1; D remains ambiguous. CDR3 length: 17 amino acids. Germline V gene sequence: CDR1 SGHAT, CDR2 FQNNGV. V lost 4 bases and J 0 bases, leaving 18 bases between the germline ends.

This clonotype has a handful of counts. The rearrangement uses TRBV5-1 and TRBJ2-3; 8 bases fit TRBD1. Looked up from germline, CDR1 is SGHRS and CDR2 is YFSETQ. The CDR3 is made up of 16 amino acids. Trimming took 0 bases from V and 4 from J; bases not matched to a gene: 7. CDR3 coding DNA: TGCGCCAGCAGCTTGGTCTCAGGGGGCGCCCCAGATACGCAGTATTTT. It translates to CASSLVSGGAPDTQYF.

This clonotype was recorded a few times. This rearrangement joins TRBV7-3 to TRBJ2-1, with a weak D call TRBD1 (6 bases). Germline lookup yields CDR1 SGHTA and CDR2 FQGTGA. V lost 5 bases, J lost 8 bases, and 16 bases lay in between. This CDR3 is built from 14 residues. CDR3 coding DNA: TGTGCCAGCAGCCCAGCCGGGACAAGGGATGAGCAGTTCTTC. It is translated as CASSPAGTRDEQFF.

This clonotype has more than one count but fewer than ten. V is TRBV7-2 and J is TRBJ2-3; 9 nucleotides line up with TRBD2. V shed 8 bases and J 2 bases; nucleotides not matched to a gene: 2. The CDR3 covers 13 residues. Germline assignment: CDR1 SGHTA and CDR2 FQGNSA. CDR3 in DNA: TGTGCCAGCGGCGGGGGGGACACAGATACGCAGTATTTT. Translation gives CASGGGDTDTQYF.

The rearrangement joins TRBV12-3 or TRBV12-4 to TRBJ1-6; D gene uncertain. Trimming removed 0 bases from V and 11 bases from J, with 11 bases in between. The CDR3 has 14 amino acids. CDR3 residues: CASSLALGKAPLHF. DNA for the CDR3: TGTGCCAGCAGTTTAGCGCTTGGGAAAGCACCCCTCCACTTT.

This clonotype has at least ten counts. CDR3 coding DNA: TGTGCCAGCAGCTTCCGGGAATACTATGGCTACACCTTC. It yields the protein CASSFREYYGYTF. V usage is TRBV7-2 and J usage is TRBJ1-2; D call uncertain. The germline V gene has CDR1 SGHTA and CDR2 FQGNSA. The CDR3 is made up of 13 amino acids. The V and J ends lost 3 bases and 3 bases respectively, with 8 bases between them.

The table lists this clonotype with a few counts. The chain links TRBV7-9 to TRBJ2-4, with TRBD1 matching over 7 bases. CDR1 and CDR2 (germline): SEHNR, FQNEAQ (reference sequence). The CDR3 covers 13 residues. V lost 5 bases to trimming and J lost 8 bases; unmatched junction nucleotides: 6. This CDR3 is CASSVQGSDIQYF. The CDR3 DNA sequence: TGTGCCAGCAGCGTACAGGGGTCGGACATTCAGTACTTC.

The chain is built from TRBV3-1 and TRBJ1-4; D call uncertain. Germline lookup yields CDR1 LGHDT and CDR2 YNNKEL (reference sequence). The CDR3 totals 14 residues. Between the trimmed V and J ends, which lost 1 base and 7 bases, there was a span of 10 bases. DNA for the CDR3: TGTGCCAGCAGCCAAGCCAGGATTGGTGAAAAACTGTTTTTT. It is translated as CASSQARIGEKLFF.